A selection of T cell receptor beta chains follows, all from one sample in a study of shared clonotypes between healthy human individuals. The protocol was immunoSEQ multiplex PCR, while the TCRdb copy is restricted to in-frame clones and leaves out a portion. The sample lists over 850,000 clones; approximately 78% were seen once. The material sequenced was memory CD4+ T cells from PBMCs. These TCRs come from a man younger than 35 in good health. Some clones in this sample may be carry-over from other donors' samples. Both conserved end residues are part of each CDR3. Fields, in order: D gene, V gene, J gene, clone size, CDR3 DNA, CDR3 protein. D genes are given only for firm matches. Clone size is not always given. Where it is, it says once, few, many or a class for expanded clones.

TRBD2,TRBV11-1,TRBJ2-5,NA,TGTGCCAGCAGCTTAGCGCAAACTAGCGGGAGTTGGAAGACCCAGTACTTC,CASSLAQTSGSWKTQYF
TRBD2,TRBV4-2,TRBJ2-7,NA,TGTGCCAGCAGCCAAGAGCTGTATCGGTCGAGCGGGGACCTCTCCGAGCAGTACTTC,CASSQELYRSSGDLSEQYF
NA,TRBV2,TRBJ1-2,few,TGTGCCAGCAGTAAAGACCGCGTTACCTACTATGGCTACACCTTC,CASSKDRVTYYGYTF
NA,TRBV4-2,TRBJ2-2,few,TGTGCCAGCAGCCAACTTTCCTCAGGGTCCGGGGAGCTGTTTTTT,CASSQLSSGSGELFF
NA,TRBV5-1,TRBJ1-1,NA,TGCGCCAGCAGCTTGAGCCTGCGCACTGAAGCTTTCTTT,CASSLSLRTEAFF
TRBD2,TRBV5-5,TRBJ2-1,NA,TGTGCCAGCACCGAGGGAGGGCACTCCTACAATGAGCAGTTCTTC,CASTEGGHSYNEQFF
NA,TRBV5-1,TRBJ1-2,NA,TGCGCCAGCAGCTTCCAGGACCACTATGGCTACACCTTC,CASSFQDHYGYTF
NA,TRBV27,TRBJ2-6,NA,TGTGCCAGCAGTGAGGGTTGGCGAGGGGATCACCGGCGACCCTCTGGGGCCAACGTCCTGACTTTC,CASSEGWRGDHRRPSGANVLTF
NA,TRBV7-2,TRBJ2-1,NA,TGTGCCAGCAATTTTGACACGTGGAATGAGCAGTTCTTC,CASNFDTWNEQFF
NA,TRBV7-9,TRBJ1-1,NA,TGTGCCAGCAGCTTAGGGTGGGGGGGACAGAACACTGAAGCTTTCTTT,CASSLGWGGQNTEAFF
NA,TRBV11-1,TRBJ2-3,once,TGTGCCAGCGGCTCTGGGTCGATACGCACAGATACGCAGTATTTT,CASGSGSIRTDTQYF
TRBD1,TRBV20-1,TRBJ2-7,NA,TGCAGTGCTAGAAGACAGGGTGTTAGCTACTTC,CSARRQGVSYF
NA,TRBV19,TRBJ2-3,NA,TGTGCCAGTAGTATGGAACTCACTAGCACAGATACGCAGTATTTT,CASSMELTSTDTQYF
NA,TRBV5-6,TRBJ2-3,NA,TGTGCCAGCAGCGACAGTACAGATACGCAGTATTTT,CASSDSTDTQYF
NA,TRBV30,TRBJ2-7,NA,TGTGCCTGGAGTGTACCGTGGCAGGGCCACGAGCAGTACTTC,CAWSVPWQGHEQYF
TRBD2,TRBV5-1,TRBJ2-7,few,TGCGCCAGCAGCTTGAGGCGGGAGCGCTCCAACGAGCAGTACTTC,CASSLRRERSNEQYF
TRBD1,TRBV28,TRBJ2-7,NA,TGTGCCAGCAGTTCGACAGGGGGCGCGTCCGAGCAGTACTTC,CASSSTGGASEQYF
NA,TRBV5-6,TRBJ2-7,NA,TGTGCCAGCAGCTTGGGACTGGAGACCTACGAGCAGTACTTC,CASSLGLETYEQYF
TRBD1,TRBV29-1,TRBJ1-5,NA,TGCAGCGTTGGACAAGAAACAGGGGGTCAGCCCCAGCATTTT,CSVGQETGGQPQHF
NA,TRBV21-1,TRBJ2-7,NA,TGTGCCAGCAGCAAGAAGCTGCGAGGGCGCTCCTACGAGCAGTACTTC,CASSKKLRGRSYEQYF
NA,TRBV9,TRBJ1-5,NA,TGTGCCAGCAGCGGTGCAGGGGTGAATCAGCCCCAGCATTTT,CASSGAGVNQPQHF
NA,TRBV11-3,TRBJ2-1,NA,TGTGCCAGCAGCTCTACAGGGCCCGATGAGCAGTTCTTC,CASSSTGPDEQFF
NA,TRBV4-2,TRBJ1-5,NA,TGTGCCAGCAGCCAAGAGTCCGCAGCCTGGGATCTACAGCATTTT,CASSQESAAWDLQHF
NA,TRBV5-6,TRBJ1-1,NA,TGTGCCAGCAGCTTGACCGGGACTGAAGCTTTCTTT,CASSLTGTEAFF
TRBD1,TRBV28,TRBJ1-4,NA,TGTGCCAGCAGTTACGGACAGGAAGGGGAAAAACTGTTTTTT,CASSYGQEGEKLFF
NA,TRBV7-9,TRBJ2-2,NA,TGTGCCAGCAGCCCCCGGGGTCCCGGGGAGCTGTTTTTT,CASSPRGPGELFF
NA,TRBV6-5,TRBJ2-1,NA,TGTGCCAGCAGTCCACAGGTTAGCTCCTACAATGAGCAGTTCTTC,CASSPQVSSYNEQFF
NA,TRBV7-2,TRBJ2-3,NA,TGTGCCAGCAGCTTATCAATAGAGCGTACGCAGTATTTT,CASSLSIERTQYF
TRBD2,TRBV5-1,TRBJ2-1,NA,TGCGCCAGCAGCTTGGCCCTAGCGGGAGGGTCTAGTGAGCAGTTCTTC,CASSLALAGGSSEQFF
NA,TRBV6-5,TRBJ2-5,NA,TGTGCCAGCAGTTACTCCCCGCGGGCCCAAGAGACCCAGTACTTC,CASSYSPRAQETQYF
TRBD2,TRBV7-2,TRBJ2-7,NA,TGTGCCAGCAGCTTAGGGACTAGCGCCTTCTACGAGCAGTACTTC,CASSLGTSAFYEQYF
TRBD1,TRBV13,TRBJ1-4,NA,TGTGCCAGCAGCTCCCGGACAGGGGGTGGTGAAAAACTGTTTTTT,CASSSRTGGGEKLFF
NA,TRBV15,TRBJ2-2,NA,TGTGCCACCAGCAGAGCCACAGGAAACACCGGGGAGCTGTTTTTT,CATSRATGNTGELFF
TRBD1,TRBV7-9,TRBJ2-7,NA,TGTGCCAGCAGCCCTTATGGGACAGGGGACTACGAGCAGTACTTC,CASSPYGTGDYEQYF
NA,TRBV10-3,TRBJ1-5,few,TGTGCCATCAGTAATGGTGAGGGAAATCAGCCCCAGCATTTT,CAISNGEGNQPQHF
NA,TRBV7-9,TRBJ1-1,NA,TGTGCCAGCAGCTTAGTGGGCCAAACTGAAGCTTTCTTT,CASSLVGQTEAFF
TRBD1,TRBV7-2,TRBJ2-3,many,TGTGCCAGCAGAAGGACAGGGAACACAGATACGCAGTATTTT,CASRRTGNTDTQYF
NA,TRBV5-4,TRBJ1-1,NA,TGTGCCAGCAGCCTCCCAGGACAGAACACTGAAGCTTTCTTT,CASSLPGQNTEAFF
NA,TRBV7-6,TRBJ1-1,NA,TGTGCCAGCAGCCACCTGGGAGCCAAGGAAGCTTTCTTT,CASSHLGAKEAFF
NA,TRBV2,TRBJ1-2,few,TGTGCCCTATACCCTGGAATCTCCGGACGTGGCTACACCTTC,CALYPGISGRGYTF
TRBD2,TRBV9,TRBJ2-4,NA,TGTGCCAGCAGCGTAGGGTCTAGCGGTCCCAAAAACATTCAGTACTTC,CASSVGSSGPKNIQYF
NA,TRBV7-2,TRBJ1-2,NA,TGTGCCAGCAGCTTAGACCCCGGGGGCGCCGGCTATGGCTACACCTTC,CASSLDPGGAGYGYTF
NA,TRBV5-5,TRBJ1-3,NA,TGTGCCAGCAGCTTGGGCAGGCCCTCTGGAAACACCATATATTTT,CASSLGRPSGNTIYF
TRBD1,TRBV28,TRBJ1-3,NA,TGTGCCAGCAATGAAGGACAGGCAGTAGGAAACACCATATATTTT,CASNEGQAVGNTIYF
TRBD1,TRBV28,TRBJ1-3,NA,TGTGCCAGCAGTTTAGGGGCCGGGACAGGGTTTCCCTCTGGAAACACCATATATTTT,CASSLGAGTGFPSGNTIYF
NA,TRBV20-1,TRBJ2-1,NA,TGCAGTGCTAGTTTGAGACTAGAGCAGTTCTTC,CSASLRLEQFF
TRBD2,TRBV9,TRBJ2-2,NA,TGTGCCAGCAGCCAGGGTAGCGGGAGGTCTACGGGCGGGGAGCTGTTTTTT,CASSQGSGRSTGGELFF
NA,TRBV7-9,TRBJ1-2,few,TGTGCCAGCAGCTTAGCAGGACAGCAATACTATGGCTACACCTTC,CASSLAGQQYYGYTF
NA,TRBV6-5,TRBJ1-2,NA,TGTGCCAGCGCATCGCAGGGACGCCGGATCTATGGCTACACCTTC,CASASQGRRIYGYTF
NA,TRBV7-3,TRBJ2-6,few,TGTGCCAGCAGCTTAACGTGGGCAGGTGGGGCCAACGTCCTGACTTTC,CASSLTWAGGANVLTF
TRBD2,TRBV23-1,TRBJ2-1,NA,TGCGCCAGCAACGATGCCTTGTCGGGAGGGCCCTACAATGAGCAGTTCTTC,CASNDALSGGPYNEQFF
TRBD1,TRBV6-5,TRBJ2-1,once,TGTGCCAGCAGTTACGAACGGTTGACAGGGCCCCTCCAGTTCTTC,CASSYERLTGPLQFF